This T cell receptor beta chain came from a study of early stage breast cancer tumors. Study in general: Each sample averaged roughly 10-fold read coverage.

Sequencing was performed with immunoSEQ multiplex PCR; in TCRdb, only in-frame clones are kept and a portion is missing. This sample yields around 71,000 clones, of which around 80% are seen a single time; 3% to 4.5% belongs to the top ten. CDR3 length: 14 residues. In germline, CDR1 is SNHLY, CDR2 FYNNEI. V gave up 8 bases and J gave up 8 bases; unmatched junction bases: 11. Specimen: blood. The TCR sequence derives from a person in their 60s with breast cancer. The V gene is TRBV2, the J gene TRBJ1-4; 7 positions match TRBD1. Here the CDR3 reads CASGRQGADEKLFF. The CDR3 nucleotides read TGTGCCAGCGGCAGACAGGGAGCGGACGAAAAACTGTTTTTT.